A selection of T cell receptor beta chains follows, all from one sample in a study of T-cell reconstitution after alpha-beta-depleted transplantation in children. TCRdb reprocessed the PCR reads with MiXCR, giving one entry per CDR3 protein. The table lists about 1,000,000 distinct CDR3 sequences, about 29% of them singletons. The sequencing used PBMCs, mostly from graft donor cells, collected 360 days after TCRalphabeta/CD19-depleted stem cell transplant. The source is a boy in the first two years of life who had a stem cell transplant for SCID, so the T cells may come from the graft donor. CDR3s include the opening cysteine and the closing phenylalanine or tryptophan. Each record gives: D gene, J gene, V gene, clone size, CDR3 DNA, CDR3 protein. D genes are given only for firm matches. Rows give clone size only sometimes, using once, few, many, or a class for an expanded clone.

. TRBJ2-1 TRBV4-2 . TGTGCCAGCAGCCAACCCCCTGCGGGGGCCAATGAGCAGTTCTTC CASSQPPAGANEQFF
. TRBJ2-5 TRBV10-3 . TGTGCCATCAGTGAGCCTCAGGGCAGCCAGTACTTC CAISEPQGSQYF
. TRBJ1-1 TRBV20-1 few TGCAGTGCTAGAGATTGGACGTCCTATGTCACTGAAGCTTTCTTT CSARDWTSYVTEAFF
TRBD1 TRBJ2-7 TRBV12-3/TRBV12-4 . TGTGCCAGCAGTCGAACCTTCCGGGACAGGGGTGGCGAGCAGTACTTC CASSRTFRDRGGEQYF
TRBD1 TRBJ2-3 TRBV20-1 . TGCAGTGCTGGCAAGACAGGGGTCTTTCTCACAGATACGCAGTATTTT CSAGKTGVFLTDTQYF
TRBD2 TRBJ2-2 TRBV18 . TGTGCCAGCTCACTCCAGATGAGCGGGGGGCGATACACCGGGGAGCTGTTTTTT CASSLQMSGGRYTGELFF
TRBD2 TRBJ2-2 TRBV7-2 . TGTGCCAGCAGCTTAGTAGCGGGGGCGACCGGGGAGCTGTTTTTT CASSLVAGATGELFF
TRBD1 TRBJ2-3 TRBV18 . TGTGCCAGCTCACCGACAGGGCCCCCAAGCACAGATACGCAGTATTTT CASSPTGPPSTDTQYF
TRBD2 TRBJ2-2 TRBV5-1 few TGCGCCAGCAGCTCCGGGACTAGCGGGGGGTCACCTACTGGCGGGGAGCTGTTTTTT CASSSGTSGGSPTGGELFF
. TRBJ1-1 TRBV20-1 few TGCAGTGCTAGAGTAGAAACACTGAACACTGAAGCTTTCTTT CSARVETLNTEAFF
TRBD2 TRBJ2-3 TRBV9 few TGTGCCAGCAGCGTAGCCGGGACTAGAGTTTTCGACACAGATACGCAGTATTTT CASSVAGTRVFDTDTQYF
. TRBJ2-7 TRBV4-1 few TGCGCCAGCAGCCTGGAGGGACAGACAAGCTCCTACGAGCAGTACTTC CASSLEGQTSSYEQYF
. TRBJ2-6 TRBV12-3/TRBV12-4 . TGTGCCACCAAACAGGGTTTAACTGGGGCCAACGTCCTGACTTTC CATKQGLTGANVLTF
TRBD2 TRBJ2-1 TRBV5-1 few TGCGCCAGCAGCTTGGCGATCAGCGGGGGAAATGAGCAGTTCTTC CASSLAISGGNEQFF
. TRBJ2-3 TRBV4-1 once TGCGCCAGCAGCCAAGAAGATGAGACTACCACAGATACGCAGTATTTT CASSQEDETTTDTQYF
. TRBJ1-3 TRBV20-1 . TGCAGTGTGGATCTCCCTGGAAACACCATATATTTT CSVDLPGNTIYF
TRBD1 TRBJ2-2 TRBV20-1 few TGCAGTGCTAGCCCTACAGGGGCCCTAAACACCGGGGAGCTGTTTTTT CSASPTGALNTGELFF
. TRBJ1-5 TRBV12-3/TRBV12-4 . TGTGCCAGCAGAATCGCAGGGGCGAGTCAGCCCCAGCATTTT CASRIAGASQPQHF
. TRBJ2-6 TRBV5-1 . TGCGCCAGCAGCTTGGAGAGGGCGCCTGGGGCCAACGTCCTGACTTTC CASSLERAPGANVLTF
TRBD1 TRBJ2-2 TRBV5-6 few TGTGCCAGCAGCCGACAGGGTTCGGGGGAGCTGTTTTTT CASSRQGSGELFF
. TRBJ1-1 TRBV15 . TGTGCCACCAGCCGTCACGCGAACACTGAAGCTTTCTTT CATSRHANTEAFF
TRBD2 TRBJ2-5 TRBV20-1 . TGCAGCCCCAGACCGGCGGGGGGGCTAGAGACCCAGTACTTC CSPRPAGGLETQYF
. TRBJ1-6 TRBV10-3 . TGTGCCATCAGTGATGCCGTTCTCTCCTATAATTCACCCCTCCACTTT CAISDAVLSYNSPLHF
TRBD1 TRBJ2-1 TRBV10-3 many TGTGCCATCGGGACAGGGGTTATCGGTGAGCAGTTCTTC CAIGTGVIGEQFF
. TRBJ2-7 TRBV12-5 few TGTGCTAGTGGTTTTGGGACCAGGGAGCAGTACTTC CASGFGTREQYF
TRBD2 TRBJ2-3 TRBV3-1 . TGTGCCAGCAGCCAGATAGCGGGGGGGAGCACAGATACGCAGTATTTT CASSQIAGGSTDTQYF
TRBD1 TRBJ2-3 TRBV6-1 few TGTGCCAGCAGCCGACCCGGGACAGGGGCCACAGATACGCAGTATTTT CASSRPGTGATDTQYF
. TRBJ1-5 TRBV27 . TGTGCCAGCAGTTTACACTCCCCAGGAGGCAATCAGCCCCAGCATTTT CASSLHSPGGNQPQHF
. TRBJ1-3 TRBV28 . TGTGCCAGCAGTCCCCCGGACAGTGACTCTGGAAACACCATATATTTT CASSPPDSDSGNTIYF
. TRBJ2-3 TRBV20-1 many TGCAGTGCTAGACGACTGGAGGTCTCGGATACGCAGTATTTT CSARRLEVSDTQYF
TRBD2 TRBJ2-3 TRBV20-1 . TGCAGTGCTAAAGGGTTACTACGGGGCGGGGGATCACTTACGCAGTATTTT CSAKGLLRGGGSLTQYF
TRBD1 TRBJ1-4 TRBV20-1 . TGCAGTGCGGAAAACAGGGGGCAGGGGGAAAAACTGTTTTTT CSAENRGQGEKLFF
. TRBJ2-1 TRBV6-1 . TGTGCCAGCACAGACTTCAATGAGCAGTTCTTC CASTDFNEQFF